What follows are 32 T cell receptor beta chains derived from one specimen sequenced in a study of blood T cell repertoires in COVID-19. Produced via immunoSEQ multiplex PCR; TCRdb's table is partial and in-frame only. The sample contains roughly 160,000 clones, about 90% of which appear only once. The specimen was PBMCs or T cells enriched from blood (not recorded which). The source is a woman aged 50 to 65 who had recovered from COVID-19.

This chain joins TRBV7-2 and TRBJ2-7; 8 bases align to TRBD2. Germline V gene data show CDR1 as SGHTA and CDR2 as FQGNSA. Trimming removed 0 bases from V and 4 bases from J; junction bases left unmatched: 2. This CDR3 comprises 14 residues. The CDR3 DNA reads as TGTGCCAGCAGCTTAGCAGGGACTAGGTACGAGCAGTACTTC. This sequence encodes CASSLAGTRYEQYF.

This clone appeared once. V and J are TRBV20-1 and TRBJ2-7, with TRBD2 matching 8 bases. Trimming removed 3 bases from V and 4 bases from J; junction bases left unmatched: 8. Germline V gives CDR1 DFQATT, CDR2 SNEGSKA (reference sequence). The CDR3 contains 14 residues. CDR3 loop: CSASYEREPYEQYF. CDR3 bases: TGCAGTGCTAGTTACGAGCGGGAGCCGTACGAGCAGTACTTC.

V gene TRBV5-1 combines with J gene TRBJ2-7; 9 bases are shared with TRBD2. V gave up 4 bases and J gave up 2 bases; unmatched junction bases: 10. The V gene's germline CDR1 is SGHRS and CDR2 YFSETQ. This CDR3 is built from 16 residues. The CDR3 DNA sequence: TGCGCCAGCAGCGGGGCGGGACTAGCCTTCGCCTACGAGCAGTACTTC. It codes for CASSGAGLAFAYEQYF.

The chain couples TRBV6-2 or TRBV6-3 to TRBJ1-5; 12 positions match TRBD1. The J segment lost 0 bases and the V segment lost 6 bases, leaving 9 bases of the junction unmatched. Per germline, CDR1 MNHEY and CDR2 SVGEGT. This CDR3 is built from 18 residues. For the CDR3, the DNA is TGTGCCAGCAGCCGCCGGGACAGGGGGCTTGATAGCAATCAGCCCCAGCATTTT. Translation gives CASSRRDRGLDSNQPQHF.

The chain couples TRBV18 to TRBJ2-5, with 11 bases fitting TRBD2. The germline V gene has CDR1 KGHSH and CDR2 LQKENI. Trimming cost V 6 bases and J 2 bases; bases outside gene matches: 11. CDR3 length equals 17 residues. DNA of the CDR3: TGTGCCAGCTCTTCCGGGACTAGCGGAGGGAAACAAGAGACCCAGTACTTC. This translates into CASSSGTSGGKQETQYF.

The chain is built from TRBV30 and TRBJ2-7; D might be TRBD1 (6 bases). Germline CDR1 is GTSNPN and CDR2 is SVGIG (reference sequence). The CDR3 totals 15 residues. Trimming removed 2 bases at V and 3 bases at J, with 17 bases between. CDR3 sequence reads: CAWSSSGTTFYEQYF. As DNA, the CDR3 is TGTGCCTGGAGTTCATCCGGGACAACTTTCTACGAGCAGTACTTC.

The rearrangement joins TRBV28 to TRBJ1-1; 10 bases agree with TRBD1. With V trimmed by 4 bases and J by 8 bases, 7 bases remained unmatched. Germline assignment: CDR1 MDHEN and CDR2 SYDVKM. This CDR3 is 14 amino acids long. CDR3 sequence (DNA): TGTGCCAGCAGTTCTCCAAGGACAGGGGGGGAAGCTTTCTTT. Its translation is CASSSPRTGGEAFF.

The chain uses TRBV11-2 and TRBJ1-4; 11 bases agree with TRBD1. Germline V CDR1 and CDR2: SGHAT, FQNNGV. J lost 5 bases, V lost 8 bases, and 7 bases had no gene match. The CDR3 length is 15 residues. This chain's CDR3 is CASGTGGKGNEKLFF. The CDR3 DNA follows: TGTGCCAGCGGGACAGGGGGGAAGGGGAATGAAAAACTGTTTTTT.

This chain links TRBV5-6 with TRBJ2-2, with D unresolved. The CDR3 sequence is 16 residues long. In germline, CDR1 is SGHDT, CDR2 YYEEEE. Trimming took 0 bases from V and 2 from J, leaving 11 bases between them. The CDR3 loop reads CASSLGATLNTGELFF. The CDR3, as DNA: TGTGCCAGCAGCTTGGGCGCGACACTCAACACCGGGGAGCTGTTTTTT. The variable domain in full, completed from reference TRBV5-6 and TRBJ2-2, reads DAGVTQSPTHLIKTRGQQVTLRCSPKSGHDTVSWYQQALGQGPQFIFQYYEEEERQRGNFPDRFSGHQFPNYSSELNVNALLLGDSALYLCASSLGATLNTGELFFGEGSRLTVL.

V and J are TRBV5-1 and TRBJ2-4, with D possibly TRBD2 on 6 matching bases. The CDR3 sequence is 18 residues long. Germline CDR1 is SGHRS and CDR2 is YFSETQ. Trimming removed 0 bases from V and 0 bases from J, with 16 bases in between. Here the CDR3 DNA reads TGCGCCAGCAGCTTGGGAGCCCCGGGACTGGGAGCCAAAAACATTCAGTACTTC. This gives the protein CASSLGAPGLGAKNIQYF.

By share of the sample, this clone is medium-sized. Here the CDR3 reads CASSRKGTGGFYGYTF. The CDR3, as DNA: TGTGCCAGCAGCCGAAAAGGGACAGGGGGGTTCTATGGCTACACCTTC. The rearrangement links TRBV7-9 to TRBJ1-2; TRBD1 matches 11 bases. There are 16 residues in the CDR3. Germline loops: CDR1 SEHNR, CDR2 FQNEAQ (reference sequence). V shed 5 bases, J shed 4 bases, and the junction held 9 bases outside the gene matches.

This clone was detected once. This chain uses TRBV2 with TRBJ1-1; TRBD1 matches 7 bases. Looked up from germline, CDR1 is SNHLY and CDR2 is FYNNEI. The length of the CDR3 is 17 residues. V shed 8 bases, J shed 1 base, and the junction held 16 bases outside the gene matches. The CDR3 here is CASAPGQWVSENTEAFF. CDR3 in DNA: TGTGCCAGCGCGCCGGGACAGTGGGTTTCGGAGAACACTGAAGCTTTCTTT.

This clone was seen just once. The chain carries TRBV11-2 and TRBJ2-7; 11 nucleotides agree with TRBD2. The germline V gene encodes CDR1 SGHAT and CDR2 FQNNGV. V gave up 4 bases and J gave up 5 bases; unmatched junction bases: 7. This CDR3 is built from 15 residues. The CDR3 is CASSSISGRANEQYF. CDR3 bases: TGTGCCAGCAGCTCAATTAGCGGGAGGGCTAACGAGCAGTACTTC.

This clone was seen more than once but under ten times. V gene TRBV6-4 combines with J gene TRBJ2-3; TRBD2 agrees at 7 bases. CDR1 is MRHNA, CDR2 SNTAGT, per germline. V trimming: 6 bases; J trimming: 0 bases; junction bases outside the gene matches: 3. The CDR3 is 14 residues long. Here the CDR3 reads CASRAGPSTDTQYF. Here the CDR3 DNA reads TGTGCCAGCAGAGCGGGGCCTAGCACAGATACGCAGTATTTT.

The chain combines TRBV30 with TRBJ1-1, with a weak D call TRBD1 (5 bases). There are 14 residues in the CDR3. Germline CDR1 GTSNPN, CDR2 SVGIG (reference sequence). The germline V and J ends were trimmed by 8 bases and 7 bases, with 23 bases remaining between them. The CDR3 protein is CAASSGGKVVEAFF. The DNA for the CDR3 is TGTGCCGCCAGCTCGGGGGGGAAGGTGGTTGAAGCTTTCTTT.

This clone has only a few counts. The chain carries TRBV9 and TRBJ2-2, with TRBD1 as a possible D gene (5 bases). Germline values: CDR1 SGDLS, CDR2 YYNGEE. V lost 1 base and J lost 3, with 22 bases in between. The CDR3 contains 19 residues. The CDR3 DNA is TGTGCCAGCAGCGTATGGTCAGGGCCGGCCCTATCCCACACCGGGGAGCTGTTTTTT. As protein: CASSVWSGPALSHTGELFF.

The V and J genes are TRBV7-9 and TRBJ1-2, with D maybe TRBD1 (5 bases). V was trimmed by 5 bases and J by 8 bases, leaving 24 bases between them. CDR3 length: 16 residues. Germline assignment: CDR1 SEHNR and CDR2 FQNEAQ (reference sequence). CDR3 nucleotides: TGTGCCAGCAGCCAACTCGTACAAGTCGGGGGAGGGGGCTACACCTTC. Translated, it gives CASSQLVQVGGGGYTF.

This clone was detected only once. This chain uses TRBV28 with TRBJ2-5; 8 bases are shared with TRBD1. The CDR3 extends over 15 amino acids. Germline lookup yields CDR1 MDHEN and CDR2 SYDVKM. The ends lost 3 bases at V and 3 bases at J; junction bases unmatched: 6. The CDR3 nucleotides read TGTGCCAGCAGTTTGACAGGGGCTTTCAAAGAGACCCAGTACTTC. The encoded protein is CASSLTGAFKETQYF.

Here the CDR3 DNA reads TGTGCCAGTAGTCTCCTAGCGGGAGCTCCCGAGCAGTACTTC. Encoded protein: CASSLLAGAPEQYF. This sequence joins TRBV19 and TRBJ2-7; 10 bases agree with TRBD2. Germline V gene lookup returns CDR1 LNHDA and CDR2 SQIVND (reference sequence). V lost 5 bases, J lost 6 bases, and 7 bases stayed unmatched. The CDR3 has 14 residues.

This clone was seen just once. V is TRBV5-4 and J is TRBJ2-3, with 7 positions matching TRBD2. Germline V gene sequence: CDR1 SGHNT, CDR2 YYREEE (reference sequence). Germline trimming cut 4 bases from V and 0 bases from J; bases unmatched to any gene: 8. CDR3 length: 16 amino acids. The DNA of the CDR3 is TGTGCCAGCAGCACCGCTAGCGGAACTAGCACAGATACGCAGTATTTT. It is translated as CASSTASGTSTDTQYF.

The chain uses TRBV2 and TRBJ1-1; TRBD1 matches 7 bases. Germline V gene lookup returns CDR1 SNHLY and CDR2 FYNNEI. The CDR3 totals 16 residues. The J segment lost 4 bases and the V segment lost 1 base, leaving 9 bases of the junction unmatched. The CDR3 coding sequence is TGTGCCAGCAGTGAAGATCTGACAGGGCAGGGCACTGAAGCTTTCTTT. Translated, it gives CASSEDLTGQGTEAFF.

The chain combines TRBV5-8 with TRBJ1-2; perhaps TRBD1 as D (5 bases). Germline-derived CDR1 and CDR2 are SGHTS and YDEGEE. Trimming shortened V by 0 bases and J by 4 bases, and 13 bases separated the two germline ends. The length of the CDR3 is 15 residues. For the CDR3, the DNA is TGTGCCAGCAGCTTGGGAGGGGCGGGAAGCTATGGCTACACCTTC. Amino acid sequence: CASSLGGAGSYGYTF.

This clone was counted between two and nine times. The rearrangement links TRBV4-1 to TRBJ1-2; D not resolved. The CDR3 has 14 residues. V lost 1 base and J 8 bases, leaving 14 bases between the germline ends. Germline V gives CDR1 MGHRA, CDR2 YSYEKL. Here the CDR3 DNA reads TGCGCCAGCAGCCAAGGAGCCCTGGCGGCCGGCTACACCTTC. Amino acids: CASSQGALAAGYTF.

J is TRBJ2-2 and V is TRBV4-2, with 7 bases aligning to TRBD2. The CDR3 has 17 residues. The germline gives CDR1 LGHNA, CDR2 YNFKEQ. Trimming cost V 5 bases and J 5 bases; bases outside gene matches: 14. The CDR3 region has the DNA TGTGCCAGCAGCGAAGTGGGGGGGAGGCCTGAAACCGGGGAGCTGTTTTTT. Translation: CASSEVGGRPETGELFF.

The chain links TRBV9 to TRBJ1-2, with D possibly TRBD1 on 5 matching bases. Per the germline V gene, CDR1 is SGDLS and CDR2 is YYNGEE. V lost 3 bases, J lost 2 bases, and 26 bases lay in between. The length of the CDR3 is 19 residues. CDR3 sequence: CASSDPSLRGGGTNYGYTF. The CDR3 coding sequence is TGTGCCAGCAGCGACCCATCGCTCCGCGGCGGGGGAACCAACTATGGCTACACCTTC.

The chain employs TRBV28 and TRBJ2-1, with D unresolved. The germline V gene encodes CDR1 MDHEN and CDR2 SYDVKM. The V and J ends lost 8 bases and 15 bases respectively, with 17 bases between them. The CDR3 runs to 11 residues. The DNA of the CDR3 is TGTGCCAGCGGATCCGGGTTCGCCCTGTTCTTC. It translates to CASGSGFALFF.

The chain recombines TRBV4-2 with TRBJ1-6, with D perhaps matching TRBD1 (5 bases). Germline V gene sequence: CDR1 LGHNA, CDR2 YNFKEQ. V lost 4 bases, J lost 0 bases, and 13 bases lay in between. This CDR3 region has 17 residues. The CDR3 spells CASSPRQLSSYNSPLHF. CDR3 DNA: TGTGCCAGCAGCCCACGACAGCTGAGCTCCTATAATTCACCCCTCCACTTT.

The rearrangement uses TRBV2 and TRBJ2-7; D possibly corresponds to TRBD1 (5 bases). V lost 6 bases, J lost 2 bases, and 14 bases lay in between. The CDR3 totals 14 residues. Germline V lookup: CDR1 SNHLY, CDR2 FYNNEI. CDR3 in amino acids: CASRRTQLTYEQYF. In DNA form, the CDR3 reads TGTGCCAGCAGGAGGACACAACTAACCTACGAGCAGTACTTC.

The chain links TRBV24-1 to TRBJ2-3; 10 nucleotides match TRBD1. Losses at the gene ends were 9 bases for V and 1 base for J; bases not matched to a gene: 9. Germline V lookup: CDR1 KGHDR, CDR2 SFDVKD. This CDR3 is built from 16 residues. The CDR3 loop reads CATGGTGTGGTDTQYF. The CDR3, as DNA: TGTGCCACCGGGGGAACCGGGACAGGGGGCACAGATACGCAGTATTTT.

This clone was picked up a small number of times. The chain uses TRBV11-2 and TRBJ1-2; D call uncertain. The length of the CDR3 is 16 residues. The germline V gene has CDR1 SGHAT and CDR2 FQNNGV. The germline V and J ends were trimmed by 4 bases and 4 bases, with 19 bases remaining between them. CDR3 residues: CASSSEPTEITYGYTF. The CDR3 coding sequence is TGTGCCAGCAGCTCAGAGCCCACAGAAATCACCTATGGCTACACCTTC.

V is TRBV11-2 and J is TRBJ1-1; 10 bases map to TRBD1. V lost 4 bases to trimming and J lost 4 bases; unmatched junction nucleotides: 12. The CDR3 has 17 residues. Germline loops: CDR1 SGHAT, CDR2 FQNNGV. CDR3 in DNA: TGTGCCAGCAGCTCATACCCCGCCGGGACAGGGGCCACTGAAGCTTTCTTT. Protein product: CASSSYPAGTGATEAFF.

V gene TRBV7-9 combines with J gene TRBJ2-1, with 9 bases matching TRBD2. V lost 5 bases, J lost 4 bases, and 9 bases stayed unmatched. Looked up from germline, CDR1 is SEHNR and CDR2 is FQNEAQ (reference sequence). The CDR3 totals 16 residues. CDR3 bases: TGTGCCAGCAGCCCTCGGGGTAGCGGGAGTTACAATGAGCAGTTCTTC. Translation: CASSPRGSGSYNEQFF.